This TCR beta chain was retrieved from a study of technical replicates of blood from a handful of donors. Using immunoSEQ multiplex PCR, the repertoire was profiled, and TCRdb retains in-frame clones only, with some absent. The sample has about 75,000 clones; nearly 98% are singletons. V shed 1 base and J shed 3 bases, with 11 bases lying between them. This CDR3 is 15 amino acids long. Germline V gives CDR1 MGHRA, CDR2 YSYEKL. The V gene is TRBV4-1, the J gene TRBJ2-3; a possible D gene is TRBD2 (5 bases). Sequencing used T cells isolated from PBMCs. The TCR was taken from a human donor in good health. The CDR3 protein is CASSQVGRDTDTQYF. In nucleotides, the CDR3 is TGCGCCAGCAGCCAAGTAGGTCGGGATACAGATACGCAGTATTTT.